This entry is about one T cell receptor (beta chain). Antigen specificity is unknown. Amplification of TCR beta CDR3 regions used RNA transcripts. A first-round RT-PCR used HTBI primers, followed by a second-round multiplex PCR. TCRdb re-called the multiplex PCR reads through MiXCR, storing one row per CDR3 protein. Here the sample spans tens of thousands of distinct CDR3 sequences, about 50% being singletons. This sample is drawn from a study of Graves' ophthalmopathy and Graves' hyperthyroidism. Study-wide results and limits: Cross-validated, the 13-signature model showed 87.88%/81.08% sensitivity/specificity, and 80%/75% in the test set. Most expanded clonotypes from thyroid (those above 0.001 frequency) were also found in blood.

Germline-derived CDR1 and CDR2 are SGHAT and FQNNGV. Trimming pared 5 bases from V and 2 bases from J, leaving 13 bases between. This CDR3 comprises 16 residues. The TCR originated in an adult woman with stable Graves' hyperthyroidism. The chain joins TRBV11-2 to TRBJ2-6; D might be TRBD2 (5 bases). Sequenced sample: peripheral blood. CDR3 protein: CASSLWENTGANVLTF. The CDR3 DNA reads TGTGCCAGCAGCCTCTGGGAGAACACTGGGGCCAACGTCCTGACTTTC.